The next 22 T cell receptor beta chains were all read from a single sample in a study of T cell clones after liver transplantation. Sequenced by immunoSEQ multiplex PCR; TCRdb stores in-frame clones only, minus some. Of under 55,000 clones in the sample, roughly nine tenths were seen once. The starting material was CD8+ T cells from blood, obtained 12 months after liver transplant. These receptors came from a human patient who received a liver transplant. Some T cells may be transferred from the graft donor.

V and J are TRBV4-1 and TRBJ2-5; TRBD2 matches at 9 bases. This CDR3 spans 14 amino acids. V shed 4 bases and J 5 bases; nucleotides not matched to a gene: 5. The germline gives CDR1 MGHRA, CDR2 YSYEKL. The CDR3 reads CASSLAGVSETQYF. The CDR3 DNA sequence: TGCGCCAGCAGCCTAGCGGGAGTCTCGGAGACCCAGTACTTC.

The V call is TRBV27, the J call TRBJ2-7, with 10 positions matching TRBD2. The germline V gene has CDR1 MNHEY and CDR2 SMNVEV (reference sequence). Trimming took 6 bases from V and 3 from J; bases not matched to a gene: 5. This CDR3 spans 14 amino acids. The CDR3 DNA reads as TGTGCCAGCAGACAACTAGCGGGGAGCTACGAGCAGTACTTC. Protein product: CASRQLAGSYEQYF.

This chain joins TRBV19 and TRBJ2-1; 9 bases fit TRBD1. CDR1 is LNHDA and CDR2 is SQIVND in the germline V gene (reference sequence). The junction had 5 bases not matched to a gene; V was cut back by 5 bases and J by 3 bases. This CDR3 has 15 residues. The CDR3, as DNA: TGTGCCAGTAGTGCGGGACAGGGAGGCTACAATGAGCAGTTCTTC. Translation gives CASSAGQGGYNEQFF.

This chain uses TRBV5-4 with TRBJ2-7; D tentatively fits TRBD1 or TRBD2 (5 bases each). The CDR3 is 14 residues long. V lost 0 bases to trimming and J lost 0 bases, with 7 bases between them. Germline CDR1 and CDR2: SGHNT and YYREEE (reference sequence). The CDR3 DNA sequence: TGTGCCAGCAGCTTGGCGAGGGGCTCCTACGAGCAGTACTTC. This translates into CASSLARGSYEQYF.

The gene calls are TRBV27 and TRBJ1-5, with D hard to call. The CDR3 has 12 residues. Per the germline V gene, CDR1 is MNHEY and CDR2 is SMNVEV (reference sequence). The V gene lost 3 bases and the J gene lost 6 bases, with 6 bases spanning the gap. CDR3: CASSFVGQPQHF. The CDR3 DNA is TGTGCCAGCAGTTTCGTGGGTCAGCCCCAGCATTTT.

J is TRBJ2-1 and V is TRBV13; no definite D call. This CDR3 is built from 12 residues. V lost 0 bases and J lost 6, with 3 bases in between. Per the germline V gene, CDR1 is PRHDT and CDR2 is FYEKMQ (reference sequence). The CDR3 nucleotides read TGTGCCAGCAGCTTAGGGACCAATGAGCAGTTCTTC. Its translation is CASSLGTNEQFF.

This clone showed up just once. As DNA, the CDR3 is TGTGCCAGCAGCCCCTCCGGCAGCCCAAACTATGGCTACACCTTC. It codes for CASSPSGSPNYGYTF. The gene calls are TRBV9 and TRBJ1-2; D is unresolved. Germline CDR1 reads SGDLS; CDR2 reads YYNGEE. The CDR3 loop spans 15 amino acids. Trimming pared 4 bases from V and 2 bases from J, leaving 15 bases between.

This rearrangement joins TRBV11-2 to TRBJ2-1, with TRBD2 matching over 12 bases. In germline, CDR1 is SGHAT, CDR2 FQNNGV. The length of the CDR3 is 15 residues. The V segment lost 11 bases and the J segment 3 bases; nucleotides outside the gene matches: 8. The CDR3 sequence: CAVKTSGSIYNEQFF. Here the CDR3 DNA reads TGTGCCGTCAAGACTAGCGGGAGTATCTACAATGAGCAGTTCTTC.

CDR3: CASNSVTEAFF. The CDR3 DNA reads as TGTGCCAGCAATTCGGTTACTGAAGCTTTCTTT. This chain uses TRBV27 with TRBJ1-1, with D unresolved. CDR1 is MNHEY, CDR2 SMNVEV, per germline (reference sequence). V was pared by 7 bases and J by 5 bases, with 8 bases between. The CDR3 covers 11 residues.

The V call is TRBV28, the J call TRBJ2-7, with D possibly being TRBD2 (6 bases). V lost 5 bases, J lost 3 bases, and 14 bases lay in between. Germline V CDR1 and CDR2: MDHEN, SYDVKM. The CDR3 totals 14 residues. CDR3 coding DNA: TGTGCCAGCAGTCTCCGGGACTTTTTCTACGAGCAGTACTTC. It codes for CASSLRDFFYEQYF.

The chain couples TRBV28 to TRBJ1-2, with 8 bases matching TRBD1. Germline CDR1 MDHEN, CDR2 SYDVKM. The CDR3 loop spans 16 amino acids. After removal of 4 bases from V and 6 bases from J, the junction contained 13 bases not matched to a gene. The CDR3 bases are TGTGCCAGCAGTTCCAACGTGGACAGGGCGGCAAATGGCTACACCTTC. Amino acids: CASSSNVDRAANGYTF.

The genes are TRBV7-6 and TRBJ1-1; tentatively, D is TRBD1 (5 bases). CDR1 is SGHVS and CDR2 is FNYEAQ in the germline V gene. V lost 0 bases and J 2 bases, leaving 13 bases between the germline ends. The CDR3 has 16 amino acids. The CDR3 reads CASSLAAGTLNTEAFF. As DNA, the CDR3 is TGTGCCAGCAGCTTAGCGGCCGGGACCCTTAACACTGAAGCTTTCTTT.

The rearrangement joins TRBV29-1 to TRBJ1-1, with a possible D match to TRBD1 (5 bases). The germline V and J ends were trimmed by 7 bases and 1 base, with 10 bases remaining between them. The CDR3 has 12 amino acids. The germline V gene encodes CDR1 SQVTM and CDR2 ANQGSEA. This CDR3 is CSAFQGNTEAFF. The CDR3 DNA reads TGCAGCGCTTTCCAGGGGAACACTGAAGCTTTCTTT.

The V and J genes are TRBV7-9 and TRBJ1-5, with D possibly being TRBD1 (5 bases). This CDR3 is built from 15 residues. Trimming removed 1 base from V and 3 bases from J, with 10 bases in between. From germline, CDR1 is SEHNR and CDR2 FQNEAQ (reference sequence). CDR3: CASSLGQQDNQPQHF. The CDR3 DNA reads TGTGCCAGCAGCTTAGGACAGCAAGACAATCAGCCCCAGCATTTT.

The rearrangement links TRBV6-5 to TRBJ1-5; TRBD1 is a possible D gene (5 bases). Germline assignment: CDR1 MNHEY and CDR2 SVGAGI. The V and J ends lost 5 bases and 1 base respectively, with 9 bases between them. The CDR3 is 14 residues long. The chain's CDR3 is CASSNDRSNQPQHF. The DNA for the CDR3 is TGTGCCAGCAGTAATGACAGAAGCAATCAGCCCCAGCATTTT.

The chain links TRBV6-1 to TRBJ2-7; 10 bases map to TRBD2. There are 16 residues in the CDR3. V dropped 1 base and J dropped 4; count of bases not matched to a gene: 7. Per germline, CDR1 MNHNS and CDR2 SASEGT. This CDR3 reads CASSEGGLAVSYEQYF. Written as DNA, the CDR3 is TGTGCCAGCAGTGAAGGAGGACTAGCGGTATCTTACGAGCAGTACTTC.

This clone was picked up a small number of times. The gene calls are TRBV6-6 and TRBJ1-2; perhaps TRBD1 as D (6 bases). V was clipped by 2 bases and J by 4 bases, with 17 bases between them. The germline V gene has CDR1 MNHNY and CDR2 SVGAGI (reference sequence). This CDR3 is 16 amino acids long. CDR3 DNA: TGTGCCAGCAGTTACGCAGGGGAGGGGGGTGTCTATGGCTACACCTTC. Translating gives CASSYAGEGGVYGYTF.

V is TRBV7-9 and J is TRBJ2-1, with 10 positions matching TRBD2. CDR3 length equals 15 residues. With V trimmed by 6 bases and J by 8 bases, 10 bases remained unmatched. The germline CDR1 and CDR2 sequences are SEHNR and FQNEAQ (reference sequence). The CDR3 reads CASSGTSGAVDEQFF. In DNA form, the CDR3 reads TGTGCCAGCAGTGGCACTAGCGGGGCGGTCGATGAGCAGTTCTTC.

Comments on this clone: A read error may be the cause here, since a much bigger clone is one base away. The rearrangement links TRBV11-2 to TRBJ2-6; D is possibly TRBD2 (9 bases). Between the trimmed V and J ends, which lost 11 bases and 0 bases, there was a span of 20 bases. The germline V gene encodes CDR1 SGHAT and CDR2 FQNNGV. The CDR3 length is 17 residues. CDR3 loop: CARGGGQVISGANVLTF. The CDR3 DNA follows: TGTGCCCGCGGGGGGGGACAGGTTATCTCTGGGGCCAACGTCCTGACTTTC.

V gene TRBV7-9 combines with J gene TRBJ2-3; 10 bases are shared with TRBD1. Germline V lookup: CDR1 SEHNR, CDR2 FQNEAQ (reference sequence). The CDR3 runs 13 residues. V shed 2 bases and J 15 bases; nucleotides not matched to a gene: 8. Here the CDR3 reads CASSLPRDRGQYF. CDR3 in DNA: TGTGCCAGCAGCTTACCACGGGACAGGGGACAATATTTT. Full variable domain (outside the CDR3, taken from reference TRBV7-9 and TRBJ2-3): DTGVSQNPRHKITKRGQNVTFRCDPISEHNRLYWYRQTLGQGPEFLTYFQNEAQLEKSRLLSDRFSAERPKGSFSTLEIQRTEQGDSAMYLCASSLPRDRGQYFGPGTRLTVL.

In its sample, this clone was seen once. V and J are TRBV28 and TRBJ2-3; D may be TRBD1 or TRBD2 (5 bases each). The CDR3 sequence is 16 residues long. V was pared by 8 bases and J by 3 bases, with 21 bases between. Germline V gene lookup returns CDR1 MDHEN and CDR2 SYDVKM. As DNA, the CDR3 is TGTGCCAGCTTGGGAAGCAGGGACGATGTGACAGATACGCAGTATTTT. Protein product: CASLGSRDDVTDTQYF.

This chain connects TRBV4-1 to TRBJ2-7; 7 bases agree with TRBD2. After removal of 1 base from V and 4 bases from J, the junction contained 7 bases not matched to a gene. The CDR3 has 15 amino acids. In germline, CDR1 is MGHRA, CDR2 YSYEKL. CDR3 protein: CASSQGGGSRYEQYF. DNA for the CDR3: TGCGCCAGCAGCCAAGGGGGGGGGAGTCGGTACGAGCAGTACTTC.